One T cell receptor beta chain is described in this entry. No antigen is known for it. This record belongs to a study of cytomegalovirus exposure and HLA in healthy donors. Overall study findings and caveats: Earlier results showed most TCR beta V segments being productive about 87% or about 30% of the time.

PCR amplification relied on 60 Vbeta primers (plus 13 Jbeta primers). The assay was immunoSEQ multiplex PCR, and TCRdb's table has in-frame clones only and misses some. Among approximately 140,000 clones listed, 70% to 80% were seen once. The sequence was collected from a woman aged 40 to 50 in good health and CMV-seropositive. The sample taken for sequencing was PBMCs.

The CDR3: CASSQGPEQFF. CDR3 bases: TGTGCCAGCAGCCAAGGGCCTGAGCAGTTCTTC. The V and J genes are TRBV4-2 and TRBJ2-1; D is uncertain. Per the germline V gene, CDR1 is LGHNA and CDR2 is YNFKEQ. The CDR3 loop spans 11 amino acids. Trimming shortened V by 1 base and J by 9 bases, and 4 bases separated the two germline ends.